These 3 T cell receptor beta chains originate from one sample sequenced in a study of metastatic and nonmetastatic thyroid tumors. Patients were all untreated before their thyroid surgery. Using MiXCR, TCRdb re-called clones from the PCR reads. Counted here are 30,000 to 40,000 clones, 13% occurring once; the ten biggest clones make up 9.5%. The specimen sequenced was blood. All receptors derive from a female donor with papillary thyroid cancer or a benign thyroid nodule (not recorded which). Some clones in this sample may be carry-over from other donors' samples.

This clone was counted at least ten times. The V call is TRBV20-1, the J call TRBJ2-7; D not certain. The CDR3 runs 13 residues. Germline lookup yields CDR1 DFQATT and CDR2 SNEGSKA (reference sequence). V lost 5 bases to trimming and J lost 2 bases, with 13 bases between them. CDR3 loop: CSAQLGPTYEQYF. CDR3 bases: TGCAGTGCTCAGTTAGGTCCGACCTACGAGCAGTACTTC.

This clone has a count of ten or more. The chain employs TRBV6-1 and TRBJ2-5; D is ambiguous. Germline V lookup: CDR1 MNHNS, CDR2 SASEGT. This CDR3 has 13 residues. Trimming stripped 2 bases from V and 2 bases from J, with 6 bases between. For the CDR3, the DNA is TGTGCCAGCAGTGAAAACGGACAAGAGACCCAGTACTTC. This codes for CASSENGQETQYF.

A word on this clone: Without the conserved terminal phenylalanine or tryptophan, this CDR3 likely stems from a read error. The DNA is omitted, as the CDR3 cannot be located on it reliably, and the CDR3 follows TCRdb's listing. The rearrangement links TRBV27 to TRBJ2-7; TRBD1 is the table's D call, not checked against the DNA. Germline lookup yields CDR1 MNHEY and CDR2 SMNVEV (reference sequence). The CDR3 has 9 amino acids, counting both end residues. CDR3: CASSFGFTG.